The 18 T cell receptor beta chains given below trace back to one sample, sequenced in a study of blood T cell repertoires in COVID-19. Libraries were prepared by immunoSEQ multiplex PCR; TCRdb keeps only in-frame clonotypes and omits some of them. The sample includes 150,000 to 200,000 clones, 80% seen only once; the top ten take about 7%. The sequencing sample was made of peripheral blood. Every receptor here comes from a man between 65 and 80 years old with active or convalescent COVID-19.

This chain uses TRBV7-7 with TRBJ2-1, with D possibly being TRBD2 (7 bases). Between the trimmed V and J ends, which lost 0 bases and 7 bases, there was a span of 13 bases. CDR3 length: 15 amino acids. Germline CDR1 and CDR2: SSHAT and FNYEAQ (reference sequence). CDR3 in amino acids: CASSLAGGPLNEQFF. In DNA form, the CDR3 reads TGTGCCAGCAGCTTAGCGGGGGGGCCTTTAAATGAGCAGTTCTTC.

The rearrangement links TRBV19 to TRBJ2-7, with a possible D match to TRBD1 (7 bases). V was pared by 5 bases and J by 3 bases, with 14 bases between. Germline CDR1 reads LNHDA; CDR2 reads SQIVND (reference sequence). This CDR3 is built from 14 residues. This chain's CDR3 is CASSSAGQNYEQYF. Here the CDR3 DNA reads TGTGCCAGTAGTTCCGCGGGACAGAACTACGAGCAGTACTTC.

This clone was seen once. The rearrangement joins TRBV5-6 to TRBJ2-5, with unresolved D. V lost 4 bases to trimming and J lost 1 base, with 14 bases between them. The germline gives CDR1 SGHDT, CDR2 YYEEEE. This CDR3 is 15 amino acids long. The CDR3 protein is CASSASWHPQETQYF. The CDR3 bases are TGTGCCAGCAGCGCATCGTGGCACCCCCAAGAGACCCAGTACTTC.

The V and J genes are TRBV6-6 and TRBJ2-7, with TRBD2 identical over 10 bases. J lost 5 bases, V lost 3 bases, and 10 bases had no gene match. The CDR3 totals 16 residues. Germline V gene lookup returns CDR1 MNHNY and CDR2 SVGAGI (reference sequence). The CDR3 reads CASSYTLAGVAHEQYF. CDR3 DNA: TGTGCCAGCAGTTATACGCTAGCGGGAGTGGCACACGAGCAGTACTTC.

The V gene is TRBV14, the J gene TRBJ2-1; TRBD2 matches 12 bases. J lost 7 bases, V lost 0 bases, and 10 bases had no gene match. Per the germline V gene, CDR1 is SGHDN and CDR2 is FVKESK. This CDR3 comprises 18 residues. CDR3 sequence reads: CASSQDWLAGGPVNEQFF. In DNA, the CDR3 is TGTGCCAGCAGCCAAGACTGGCTAGCGGGAGGGCCGGTGAATGAGCAGTTCTTC.

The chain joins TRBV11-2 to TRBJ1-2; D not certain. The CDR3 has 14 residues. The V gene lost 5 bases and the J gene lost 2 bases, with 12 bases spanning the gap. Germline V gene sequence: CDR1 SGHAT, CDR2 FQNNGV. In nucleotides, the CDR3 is TGTGCCAGCAGCCCCCATAGCACCAACTATGGCTACACCTTC. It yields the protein CASSPHSTNYGYTF.

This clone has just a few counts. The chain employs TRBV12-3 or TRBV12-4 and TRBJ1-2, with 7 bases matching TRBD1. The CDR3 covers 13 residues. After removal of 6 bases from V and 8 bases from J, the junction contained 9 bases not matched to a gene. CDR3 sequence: CASRQGRLKGYTF. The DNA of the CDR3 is TGTGCCAGCAGACAGGGGAGGTTGAAAGGCTACACCTTC.

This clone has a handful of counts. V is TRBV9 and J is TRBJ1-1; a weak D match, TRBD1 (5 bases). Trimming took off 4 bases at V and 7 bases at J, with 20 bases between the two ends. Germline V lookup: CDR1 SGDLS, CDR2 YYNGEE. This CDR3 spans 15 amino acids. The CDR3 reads CASSPRPGLSIEAFF. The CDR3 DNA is TGTGCCAGCAGCCCCCGACCGGGACTGAGTATTGAAGCTTTCTTT.

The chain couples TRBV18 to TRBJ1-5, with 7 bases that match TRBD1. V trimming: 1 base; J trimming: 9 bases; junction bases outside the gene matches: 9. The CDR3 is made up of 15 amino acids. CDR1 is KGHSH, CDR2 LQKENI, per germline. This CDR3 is CASSPQTGQLGPQHF. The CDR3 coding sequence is TGTGCCAGCTCACCACAGACAGGGCAACTTGGGCCCCAGCATTTT.

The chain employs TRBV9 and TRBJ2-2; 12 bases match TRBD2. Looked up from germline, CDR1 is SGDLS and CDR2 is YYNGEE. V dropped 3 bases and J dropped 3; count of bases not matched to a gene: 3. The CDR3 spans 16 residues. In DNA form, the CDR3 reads TGTGCCAGCAGCGCTAGCGGGAGGGGCTACACCGGGGAGCTGTTTTTT. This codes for CASSASGRGYTGELFF. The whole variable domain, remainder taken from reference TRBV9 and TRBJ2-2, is DSGVTQTPKHLITATGQRVTLRCSPRSGDLSVYWYQQSLDQGLQFLIQYYNGEERAKGNILERFSAQQFPDLHSELNLSSLELGDSALYFCASSASGRGYTGELFFGEGSRLTVL.

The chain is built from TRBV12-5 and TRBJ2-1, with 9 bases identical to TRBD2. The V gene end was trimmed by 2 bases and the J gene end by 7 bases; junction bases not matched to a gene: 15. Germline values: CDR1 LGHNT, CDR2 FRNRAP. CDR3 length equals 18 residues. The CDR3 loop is CASGLFAASGGSTNEQFF. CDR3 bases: TGTGCTAGTGGTTTGTTTGCGGCAAGCGGGGGGTCTACTAATGAGCAGTTCTTC. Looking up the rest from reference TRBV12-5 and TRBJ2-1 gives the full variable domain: DARVTQTPRHKVTEMGQEVTMRCQPILGHNTVFWYRQTMMQGLELLAYFRNRAPLDDSGMPKDRFSAEMPDATLATLKIQPSEPRDSAVYFCASGLFAASGGSTNEQFFGPGTRLTVL.

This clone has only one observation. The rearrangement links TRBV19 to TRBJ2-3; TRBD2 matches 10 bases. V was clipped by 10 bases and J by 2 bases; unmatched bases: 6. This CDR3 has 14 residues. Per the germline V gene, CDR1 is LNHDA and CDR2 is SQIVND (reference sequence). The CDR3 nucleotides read TGTGCCACCTCGAGCGGGGGGGTCACAGATACGCAGTATTTT. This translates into CATSSGGVTDTQYF.

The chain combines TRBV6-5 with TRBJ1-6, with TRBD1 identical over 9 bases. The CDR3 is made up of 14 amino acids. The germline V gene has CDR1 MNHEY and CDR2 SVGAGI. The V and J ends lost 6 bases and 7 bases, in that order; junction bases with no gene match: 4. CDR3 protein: CASRRTGVNSPLHF. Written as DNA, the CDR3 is TGTGCCAGCAGACGGACAGGGGTAAATTCACCCCTCCACTTT.

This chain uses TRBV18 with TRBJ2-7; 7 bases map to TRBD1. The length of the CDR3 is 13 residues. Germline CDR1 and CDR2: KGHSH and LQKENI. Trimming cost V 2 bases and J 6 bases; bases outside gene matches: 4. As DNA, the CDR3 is TGTGCCAGCTCACCAGACAGGGCTCTCGAGCAGTACTTC. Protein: CASSPDRALEQYF.

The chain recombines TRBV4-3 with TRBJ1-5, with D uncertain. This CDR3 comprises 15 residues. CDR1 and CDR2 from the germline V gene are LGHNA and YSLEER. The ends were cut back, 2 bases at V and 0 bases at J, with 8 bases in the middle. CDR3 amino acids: CASSQSPVSNQPQHF. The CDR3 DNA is TGCGCCAGCAGCCAATCTCCCGTTAGCAATCAGCCCCAGCATTTT.

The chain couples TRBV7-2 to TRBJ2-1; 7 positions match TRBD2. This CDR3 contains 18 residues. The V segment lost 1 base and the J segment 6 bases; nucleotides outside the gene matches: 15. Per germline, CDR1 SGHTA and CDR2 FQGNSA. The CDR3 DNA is TGTGCCAGCAGCTTAGTATTGGTGCGGGGGACTACTCTCAATGAGCAGTTCTTC. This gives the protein CASSLVLVRGTTLNEQFF. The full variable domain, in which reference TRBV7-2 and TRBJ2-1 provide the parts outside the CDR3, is GAGVSQSPSNKVTEKGKDVELRCDPISGHTALYWYRQSLGQGLEFLIYFQGNSAPDKSGLPSDRFSAERTGGSVSTLTIQRTQQEDSAVYLCASSLVLVRGTTLNEQFFGPGTRLTVL.

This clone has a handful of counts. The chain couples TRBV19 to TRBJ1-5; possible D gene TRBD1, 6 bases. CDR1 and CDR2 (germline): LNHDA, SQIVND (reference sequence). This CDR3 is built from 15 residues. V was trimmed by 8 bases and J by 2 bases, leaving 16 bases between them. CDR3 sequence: CASRFRGGRNQPQHF. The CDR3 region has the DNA TGTGCCAGTCGATTCCGAGGGGGTCGCAATCAGCCCCAGCATTTT.

The CDR3 spells CASRIEVGELFF. CDR3 coding DNA: TGTGCCAGCAGAATAGAGGTCGGGGAGCTGTTTTTT. This rearrangement joins TRBV12-3 or TRBV12-4 to TRBJ2-2, with D hard to call. This CDR3 region has 12 residues. Trimming left V 6 bases short and J 7 bases short, with 9 bases between.